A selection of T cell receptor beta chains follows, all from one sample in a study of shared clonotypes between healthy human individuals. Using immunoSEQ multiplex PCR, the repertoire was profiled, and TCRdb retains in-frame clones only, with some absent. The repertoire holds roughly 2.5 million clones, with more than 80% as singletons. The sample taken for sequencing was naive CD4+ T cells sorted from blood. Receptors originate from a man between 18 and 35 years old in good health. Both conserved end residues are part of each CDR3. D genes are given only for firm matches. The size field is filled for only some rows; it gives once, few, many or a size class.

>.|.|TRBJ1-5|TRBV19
CASSISRENQPQHF
TGTGCCAGTAGTATATCCAGGGAAAATCAGCCCCAGCATTTT
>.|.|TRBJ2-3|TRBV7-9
CASSRDGSSTDTQYF
TGTGCCAGCAGCAGAGACGGTTCTAGCACAGATACGCAGTATTTT
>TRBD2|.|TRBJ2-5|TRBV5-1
CASSLGLAGGETQYF
TGCGCCAGCAGCTTAGGACTAGCGGGAGGAGAGACCCAGTACTTC
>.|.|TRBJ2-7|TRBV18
CASSPQGPPYEQYF
TGTGCCAGCTCACCGCAGGGTCCTCCCTACGAGCAGTACTTC
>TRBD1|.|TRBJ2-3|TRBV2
CASRGQGSDTQYF
TGTGCCAGCAGGGGACAGGGATCAGATACGCAGTATTTT
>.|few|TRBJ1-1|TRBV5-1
CASSLERVSDTEAFF
TGCGCCAGCAGCTTGGAGAGGGTATCGGACACTGAAGCTTTCTTT
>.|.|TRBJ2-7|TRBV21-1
CASSKSGQGGHEQYF
TGTGCCAGCAGCAAATCTGGACAGGGTGGTCACGAGCAGTACTTC
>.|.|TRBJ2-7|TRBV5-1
CASSFGADSYEQYF
TGCGCCAGCAGCTTCGGAGCAGACTCCTACGAGCAGTACTTC
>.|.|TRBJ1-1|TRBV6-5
CASINPGRGNTEAFF
TGTGCCAGCATCAACCCGGGGCGGGGGAACACTGAAGCTTTCTTT
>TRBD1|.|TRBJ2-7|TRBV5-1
CASSSTGGYEQYF
TGCGCCAGCAGCTCGACAGGGGGCTACGAGCAGTACTTC
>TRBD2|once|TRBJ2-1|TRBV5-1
CASSLAGGPNEQFF
TGCGCCAGCAGCTTAGCGGGGGGGCCTAATGAGCAGTTCTTC
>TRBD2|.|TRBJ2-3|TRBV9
CASSPRLAQSTDTQYF
TGTGCCAGCAGCCCCCGACTAGCTCAGAGCACAGATACGCAGTATTTT
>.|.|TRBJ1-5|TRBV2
CASSDFSGSGNQPQHF
TGTGCCAGCAGTGATTTTTCAGGGAGCGGCAATCAGCCCCAGCATTTT
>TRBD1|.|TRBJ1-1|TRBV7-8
CASGTGNTEAFF
TGTGCCAGCGGGACAGGTAACACTGAAGCTTTCTTT
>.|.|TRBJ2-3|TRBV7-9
CASSLALSGTDTQYF
TGTGCCAGCAGCTTAGCTCTAAGTGGCACAGATACGCAGTATTTT
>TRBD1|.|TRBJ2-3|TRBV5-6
CASTPHGTGTDTQYF
TGTGCCAGCACCCCCCACGGGACAGGGACAGATACGCAGTATTTT
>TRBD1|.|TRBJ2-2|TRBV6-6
CASSWGQGLRELFF
TGTGCCAGCAGTTGGGGACAGGGTTTACGGGAGCTGTTTTTT
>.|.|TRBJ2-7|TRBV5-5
CASSLEGLFSYEQYF
TGTGCCAGCAGCTTGGAGGGACTCTTCTCCTACGAGCAGTACTTC
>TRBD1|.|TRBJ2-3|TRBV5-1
CASRLRGTGDSTDTQYF
TGCGCCAGCAGACTCCGGGGGACAGGGGATAGCACAGATACGCAGTATTTT
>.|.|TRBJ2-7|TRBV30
CAWGRGILGEQYF
TGTGCCTGGGGACGGGGCATACTAGGCGAGCAGTACTTC
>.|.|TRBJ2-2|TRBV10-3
CAIKDWTNTGELFF
TGTGCCATCAAGGACTGGACGAACACCGGGGAGCTGTTTTTT
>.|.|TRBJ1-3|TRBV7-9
CASSSTVPGSGNTIYF
TGTGCCAGCAGCTCGACGGTACCTGGTTCTGGAAACACCATATATTTT
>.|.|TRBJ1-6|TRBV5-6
CASSFQGSYNSPLHF
TGTGCCAGCAGCTTCCAGGGGTCCTATAATTCACCCCTCCACTTT
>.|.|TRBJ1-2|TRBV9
CASSVDRGTTAF
TGTGCCAGCAGCGTAGATAGGGGGACTACCGCCTTC
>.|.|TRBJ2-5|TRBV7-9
CASTRGSQETQYF
TGTGCCAGCACTCGGGGGAGCCAAGAGACCCAGTACTTC
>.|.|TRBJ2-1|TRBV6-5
CASSYFGGEWFF
TGTGCCAGCAGTTACTTCGGAGGGGAGTGGTTCTTC
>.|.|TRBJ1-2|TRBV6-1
CASGRERGKGGYTF
TGTGCCAGCGGGAGGGAGAGGGGGAAAGGTGGCTACACCTTC
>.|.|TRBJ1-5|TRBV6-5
CASSATGVSNQPQHF
TGTGCCAGCAGCGCGACAGGAGTTAGCAATCAGCCCCAGCATTTT
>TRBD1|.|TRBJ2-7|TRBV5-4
CASGKDGTGSVYEQYF
TGTGCCAGCGGTAAAGACGGGACAGGGAGCGTCTACGAGCAGTACTTC
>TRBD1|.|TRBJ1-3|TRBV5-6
CASSQDRGGSGNTIYF
TGTGCCAGCAGCCAGGACAGGGGAGGGTCTGGAAACACCATATATTTT